A single sample gave rise to the 28 T cell receptor beta chains below, sequenced in a study of blood T cell repertoires in COVID-19. Sequencing was performed with immunoSEQ multiplex PCR; in TCRdb, only in-frame clones are kept and a portion is missing. The sample records hundreds of thousands of clones, more than 70% being singletons. The sample taken for sequencing was PBMCs or T cells enriched from blood (not recorded which). These receptors came from a woman in her sixties in a cohort exposed to, infected with or recovered from COVID-19 (not recorded which).

This rearrangement joins TRBV18 to TRBJ2-3; 7 nucleotides line up with TRBD2. The V gene end was trimmed by 6 bases and the J gene end by 0 bases; junction bases not matched to a gene: 6. The CDR3 is 15 residues long. Germline assignment: CDR1 KGHSH and CDR2 LQKENI. CDR3 region: CASSPGGASTDTQYF. The CDR3 coding sequence is TGTGCCAGCTCTCCGGGGGGTGCTAGCACAGATACGCAGTATTTT.

The chain employs TRBV27 and TRBJ2-5; 7 bases align to TRBD2. Germline values: CDR1 MNHEY, CDR2 SMNVEV (reference sequence). This CDR3 has 15 residues. Losses at the gene ends were 6 bases for V and 1 base for J; bases not matched to a gene: 8. The CDR3 DNA is TGTGCCAGCAGCCGTAAGACTAGCATCCAAGAGACCCAGTACTTC. It is translated as CASSRKTSIQETQYF.

The chain has TRBV9 and TRBJ2-1, with 10 bases lining up with TRBD1. Trimming at V came to 7 bases and at J to 6 bases, leaving 10 bases not matched to a gene. Germline V lookup: CDR1 SGDLS, CDR2 YYNGEE. This CDR3 contains 15 residues. The CDR3 sequence is CASRQGATRINEQFF. The CDR3 coding sequence is TGTGCCAGCCGACAGGGGGCGACTAGAATCAATGAGCAGTTCTTC.

To note about this clone: No DNA is shown, since the ends of the CDR3 on it are uncertain; the CDR3 is the one TCRdb lists. This chain connects TRBV6-2 or TRBV6-3 to TRBJ1-6; the tabulated D call, TRBD1, remains unverified against the DNA. The CDR3 spans 16 amino acids, including both terminal residues. The germline V gene has CDR1 MNHEY and CDR2 SVGEGT. The CDR3 loop is CASSSSNPGQGGTLHF.

The chain combines TRBV28 with TRBJ2-3, with 10 positions matching TRBD2. Losses at the gene ends were 3 bases for V and 2 bases for J; bases not matched to a gene: 5. In germline, CDR1 is MDHEN, CDR2 SYDVKM. The CDR3 has 16 residues. The CDR3 region has the DNA TGTGCCAGCAGTTTCTCTAGCGGGAGCTACACAGATACGCAGTATTTT. It encodes CASSFSSGSYTDTQYF.

The rearrangement links TRBV28 to TRBJ1-2; a weak D match, TRBD1 (6 bases). This CDR3 has 15 residues. V dropped 1 base and J dropped 4 bases, with 13 bases sitting between them. Germline V gives CDR1 MDHEN, CDR2 SYDVKM. The CDR3 nucleotides read TGTGCCAGCAGTTTATTTGGGCAGGGGACCTATGGCTACACCTTC. Protein sequence: CASSLFGQGTYGYTF.

The chain employs TRBV6-2 or TRBV6-3 and TRBJ1-5; 8 nucleotides match TRBD1. Trimming cost V 8 bases and J 7 bases; bases outside gene matches: 16. This CDR3 region has 16 residues. Germline CDR1 is MNHEY and CDR2 is SVGEGT. CDR3 nucleotide sequence: TGTGCCAGCGGCCCCCGTTCCAGACAGGGGAGCCAGCCCCAGCATTTT. Translation gives CASGPRSRQGSQPQHF.

There are a few counts of this clone. The rearrangement uses TRBV19 and TRBJ2-1; possibly TRBD2 for D (5 bases). Looked up from germline, CDR1 is LNHDA and CDR2 is SQIVND (reference sequence). Trimming removed 9 bases at V and 2 bases at J, with 17 bases between. This CDR3 is 15 amino acids long. The CDR3 spells CASSQSGSTYNEQFF. The DNA of the CDR3 is TGTGCCAGCTCCCAGTCGGGGTCCACCTACAATGAGCAGTTCTTC.

V usage is TRBV5-4 and J usage is TRBJ2-5; no definite D call. The CDR3 sequence is 13 residues long. Germline CDR1 SGHNT, CDR2 YYREEE (reference sequence). The V and J ends lost 2 bases and 1 base respectively, with 6 bases between them. The CDR3 DNA reads as TGTGCCAGCAGCTTCCTTAGCCAAGAGACCCAGTACTTC. The encoded protein is CASSFLSQETQYF.

The chain uses TRBV10-3 and TRBJ1-6; D is ambiguous. The CDR3 runs to 12 residues. Germline CDR1 and CDR2: ENHRY and SYGVKD. V shed 4 bases and J shed 8 bases, with 6 bases lying between them. DNA for the CDR3: TGTGCCATCAGTGCCAGTGATTCACCCCTCCACTTT. This translates into CAISASDSPLHF.

The chain combines TRBV7-9 with TRBJ1-1; possibly TRBD1 for D (6 bases). V was trimmed by 1 base and J by 7 bases, leaving 10 bases between them. The CDR3 length is 13 residues. Germline assignment: CDR1 SEHNR and CDR2 FQNEAQ (reference sequence). CDR3 protein: CASSLGSGVEAFF. The CDR3 nucleotides read TGTGCCAGCAGCTTAGGGTCAGGGGTTGAAGCTTTCTTT.

This clone occurred a few times. In DNA, the CDR3 is TGTGCCAGCAGCCAAGTTGGGGGGAAGGCCTACGAGCAGTACTTC. This encodes CASSQVGGKAYEQYF. V and J are TRBV14 and TRBJ2-7, with D tentatively TRBD2 (6 bases). From germline, CDR1 is SGHDN and CDR2 FVKESK. V was trimmed by 1 base and J by 2 bases, leaving 12 bases between them. CDR3 length: 15 residues.

The DNA for the CDR3 is TGTGCCAGCAGTGAAAGACAGGGCAATGAAAAACTGTTTTTT. Its protein is CASSERQGNEKLFF. The rearrangement uses TRBV2 and TRBJ1-4, with 7 bases aligning to TRBD1. The CDR3 loop spans 14 amino acids. V lost 2 bases and J lost 5; bases outside the gene matches: 2. The germline V gene encodes CDR1 SNHLY and CDR2 FYNNEI.

This chain links TRBV19 with TRBJ1-5; the D gene is possibly TRBD1 (6 bases). The CDR3 totals 17 residues. Trimming cost V 2 bases and J 0 bases, with 14 bases left between them. The germline gives CDR1 LNHDA, CDR2 SQIVND (reference sequence). The CDR3 coding sequence is TGTGCCAGTAGTATAAGAGGGCAGGGGTATAGCAATCAGCCCCAGCATTTT. Residues: CASSIRGQGYSNQPQHF. Complete variable domain (other parts from reference TRBV19 and TRBJ1-5): DGGITQSPKYLFRKEGQNVTLSCEQNLNHDAMYWYRQDPGQGLRLIYYSQIVNDFQKGDIAEGYSVSREKKESFPLTVTSAQKNPTAFYLCASSIRGQGYSNQPQHFGDGTRLSIL.

This clone is a singleton in its sample. The gene calls are TRBV11-2 and TRBJ2-3; D is perhaps TRBD2 (6 bases). The germline CDR1 and CDR2 sequences are SGHAT and FQNNGV. CDR3 length equals 12 residues. The V end was cut by 5 bases, the J end by 4 bases, with 7 bases between. This chain's CDR3 is CASSPGADTQYF. The CDR3 DNA follows: TGTGCCAGCAGCCCGGGGGCAGATACGCAGTATTTT.

This clone was detected a few times. V gene TRBV7-9 combines with J gene TRBJ2-2; 7 nucleotides line up with TRBD1. Per the germline V gene, CDR1 is SEHNR and CDR2 is FQNEAQ (reference sequence). The CDR3 has 16 residues. V trimming: 2 bases; J trimming: 3 bases; junction bases outside the gene matches: 6. In nucleotides, the CDR3 is TGTGCCAGCAGCTTACGACAGGGATCGGACACCGGGGAGCTGTTTTTT. Amino acids: CASSLRQGSDTGELFF.

The chain is built from TRBV12-2 and TRBJ2-7; TRBD2 is taken as the D call from the table, unchecked against the DNA. TRBV12-2 is termed a pseudogene. This CDR3 spans 14 amino acids. The CDR3 sequence: CASRLVGLATEQYF. CDR3 nucleotide sequence: TGTGCAAGTCGCTTAGTCGGGCTAGCGACCGAGCAGTACTTC.

The table lists this clone with a few counts. The chain joins TRBV23-1 to TRBJ2-3, with 16 nucleotides matching TRBD2. TRBV23-1 has ORF status, its function being uncertain. The CDR3 covers 19 residues. V lost 4 bases and J lost 4; bases outside the gene matches: 11. In nucleotides, the CDR3 is TGCGCCAGCAGTCCGGGACTAGCGGGAGGGAGGCGGGTCTCAGATACGCAGTATTTT. It yields the protein CASSPGLAGGRRVSDTQYF.

V is TRBV7-3 and J is TRBJ2-1; 8 bases are a match to TRBD1. This CDR3 is 18 amino acids long. The germline CDR1 and CDR2 sequences are SGHTA and FQGTGA. V was pared by 2 bases and J by 7 bases, with 16 bases of the junction left unmatched. The chain's CDR3 is CASSLAGTGEFFVNEQFF. The CDR3 bases are TGTGCCAGCAGCTTAGCCGGGACAGGCGAATTCTTCGTGAATGAGCAGTTCTTC. The full variable domain, in which reference TRBV7-3 and TRBJ2-1 provide the parts outside the CDR3, is GAGVSQTPSNKVTEKGKYVELRCDPISGHTALYWYRQSLGQGPEFLIYFQGTGAADDSGLPNDRFFAVRPEGSVSTLKIQRTERGDSAVYLCASSLAGTGEFFVNEQFFGPGTRLTVL.

J is TRBJ2-7 and V is TRBV4-1, with D possibly TRBD2 on 6 matching bases. Germline CDR1 is MGHRA and CDR2 is YSYEKL. Trimming removed 4 bases from V and 4 bases from J, with 11 bases in between. CDR3 size: 13 residues. The CDR3 protein is CASSPVGRYEQYF. The CDR3 nucleotides read TGCGCCAGCAGCCCGGTCGGGAGATACGAGCAGTACTTC.

The chain employs TRBV5-1 and TRBJ2-7; 7 nucleotides align to TRBD1. The CDR3 consists of 14 residues. J lost 1 base, V lost 2 bases, and 3 bases had no gene match. Germline assignment: CDR1 SGHRS and CDR2 YFSETQ. The CDR3 DNA reads TGCGCCAGCAGCTTAGGGGGCAAGTCCTACGAGCAGTACTTC. Its protein is CASSLGGKSYEQYF.

This chain joins TRBV7-9 and TRBJ2-7; 9 bases are shared with TRBD1. V shed 5 bases and J 5 bases; nucleotides not matched to a gene: 4. This CDR3 comprises 13 residues. The germline V gene encodes CDR1 SEHNR and CDR2 FQNEAQ (reference sequence). The CDR3 reads CASSMGQGNEQYF. CDR3 DNA sequence: TGTGCCAGCAGCATGGGACAGGGAAACGAGCAGTACTTC.

This clone was observed a single time. This chain connects TRBV28 to TRBJ2-1; 9 bases align to TRBD2. This CDR3 comprises 16 residues. The ends lost 4 bases at V and 7 bases at J; junction bases unmatched: 11. Germline V lookup: CDR1 MDHEN, CDR2 SYDVKM. This chain's CDR3 is CASSSPFSGSGNEQFF. CDR3 coding DNA: TGTGCCAGCAGTTCGCCCTTTAGCGGGAGCGGGAATGAGCAGTTCTTC.

The chain joins TRBV11-2 to TRBJ1-6; 9 bases align to TRBD1. J gave up 2 bases and V 1 base, and 0 bases lay outside the gene matches. Germline loops: CDR1 SGHAT, CDR2 FQNNGV. The CDR3 has 16 residues. CDR3 residues: CASSLGTGAYNSPLHF. CDR3 nucleotide sequence: TGTGCCAGCAGCTTAGGGACAGGGGCCTATAATTCACCCCTCCACTTT.

The V gene is TRBV9, the J gene TRBJ2-2, with 7 nucleotides matching TRBD2. This CDR3 comprises 16 residues. The germline CDR1 and CDR2 sequences are SGDLS and YYNGEE. The V and J ends lost 0 bases and 4 bases, in that order; junction bases with no gene match: 6. The CDR3 nucleotides read TGTGCCAGCAGCGTAGGGGGAGCGGGATCCACCGGGGAGCTGTTTTTT. Residues: CASSVGGAGSTGELFF. The entire variable domain, with the rest obtained from reference TRBV9 and TRBJ2-2, is as follows: DSGVTQTPKHLITATGQRVTLRCSPRSGDLSVYWYQQSLDQGLQFLIQYYNGEERAKGNILERFSAQQFPDLHSELNLSSLELGDSALYFCASSVGGAGSTGELFFGEGSRLTVL.

Note on this clone: A junction end diverges from the germline sequence, so it may reflect a read error. V gene TRBV24-1 combines with J gene TRBJ1-5, with no clear D. This CDR3 is built from 14 residues. Germline CDR1 is KGHDR and CDR2 is SFDVKD. The CDR3 coding sequence is TGTGCCCCCAGACACGGAGAGATCTATCAGCCCCAGCATTTT. This encodes CAPRHGEIYQPQHF.

This clone was picked up a small number of times. The chain recombines TRBV9 with TRBJ2-1, with D unclear. Per the germline V gene, CDR1 is SGDLS and CDR2 is YYNGEE. CDR3 size: 16 residues. Trimming cost V 0 bases and J 1 base, with 11 bases left between them. The DNA for the CDR3 is TGTGCCAGCAGCGTAGGGATAGCCACATCCTACAATGAGCAGTTCTTC. Its protein product is CASSVGIATSYNEQFF. Full variable domain (remainder filled in from reference TRBV9 and TRBJ2-1): DSGVTQTPKHLITATGQRVTLRCSPRSGDLSVYWYQQSLDQGLQFLIQYYNGEERAKGNILERFSAQQFPDLHSELNLSSLELGDSALYFCASSVGIATSYNEQFFGPGTRLTVL.

This chain links TRBV24-1 with TRBJ2-2; the match to TRBD2 covers 16 bases. V lost 6 bases, J lost 6 bases, and 6 bases stayed unmatched. Germline CDR1 reads KGHDR; CDR2 reads SFDVKD. This CDR3 has 17 amino acids. The CDR3 nucleotides read TGTGCCACCAGTAGCGGGACTAGCGGGAGGGCCGCCGGGGAGCTGTTTTTT. It codes for CATSSGTSGRAAGELFF.